Shown below are 10 T cell receptor beta chains from a single sample sequenced in a study of T cell repertoires in cytomegalovirus infection. The antigens for these receptors are not known. MiXCR, run by TCRdb on the reads, gives a single entry per CDR3 protein. The sample has about 920,000 distinct CDR3 sequences; approximately 31% are singletons. The material sequenced was cultured CD8+ T cells from PBMCs, taken from culture after CMV antigen stimulation. These receptor sequences come from a human donor in good health (CMV status not recorded). Some clones in this sample may be carry-over from other donors' samples.

V and J are TRBV20-1 and TRBJ2-7; D call uncertain. The germline V gene has CDR1 DFQATT and CDR2 SNEGSKA (reference sequence). V was trimmed by 1 base and J by 1 base, leaving 8 bases between them. There are 13 residues in the CDR3. CDR3 nucleotides: TGCAGTGCTAGAGGTCACTTATCCTACGAGCAGTACGTC. This gives the protein CSARGHLSYEQYV.

With regard to this clonotype: One end of the junction varies from germline; a read error may be responsible. The chain combines TRBV7-9 with TRBJ2-7, with 11 nucleotides matching TRBD2. CDR1 is SEHNR, CDR2 FQNEAQ, per germline (reference sequence). There are 16 residues in the CDR3. CDR3 nucleotide sequence: TGTGCCAACAGCCCGCAAACTAGCGGGGGTAGGTACGAGCAGTACTTC. Translation gives CANSPQTSGGRYEQYF. Full variable domain (rest looked up from reference TRBV7-9 and TRBJ2-7): DTGVSQNPRHKITKRGQNVTFRCDPISEHNRLYWYRQTLGQGPEFLTYFQNEAQLEKSRLLSDRFSAERPKGSFSTLEIQRTEQGDSAMYLCANSPQTSGGRYEQYFGPGTRLTVT.

The chain is built from TRBV5-5 and TRBJ1-2; the match to TRBD1 covers 8 bases. From germline, CDR1 is SGHKS and CDR2 YYEKEE (reference sequence). There are 14 residues in the CDR3. The V gene end was trimmed by 7 bases and the J gene end by 9 bases; junction bases not matched to a gene: 14. The CDR3 reads CASWPGTGPWSYTF. CDR3 nucleotide sequence: TGTGCCAGCTGGCCCGGGACAGGACCCTGGAGCTACACCTTC.

The chain carries TRBV6-5 and TRBJ1-4; D gene ambiguous. Trimming cost V 0 bases and J 0 bases, with 8 bases left between them. CDR1 MNHEY and CDR2 SVGAGI come from the germline V gene. This CDR3 region has 16 residues. The CDR3 DNA is TGTGCCAGCAGTTACTCGTTCGGAGCAACTAATGAAAAACTGTTTTTT. This codes for CASSYSFGATNEKLFF.

This chain connects TRBV4-1 to TRBJ2-1; TRBD1 matches at 8 bases. Germline CDR1 MGHRA, CDR2 YSYEKL. J lost 5 bases, V lost 0 bases, and 6 bases had no gene match. This CDR3 contains 16 residues. The DNA for the CDR3 is TGCGCCAGCAGCCAAGATGGACAGGGTCCGGACAATGAGCAGTTCTTC. Translation: CASSQDGQGPDNEQFF.

This clonotype appeared once. In DNA, the CDR3 is TGTGCCACCAGCAGGGGACTAGCGGGGGGCAACACCGGGGAGCTGTTTTTT. Translated: CATSRGLAGGNTGELFF. The V gene is TRBV15, the J gene TRBJ2-2; TRBD2 agrees at 15 bases. The CDR3 is made up of 17 amino acids. V trimming: 3 bases; J trimming: 2 bases; junction bases outside the gene matches: 1. The germline V gene encodes CDR1 LNHNV and CDR2 YYDKDF (reference sequence).

This clonotype was counted many times. This rearrangement joins TRBV7-3 to TRBJ2-1; TRBD1 matches 8 bases. Germline assignment: CDR1 SGHTA and CDR2 FQGTGA. The CDR3 length is 15 residues. J was trimmed by 5 bases and V by 2 bases; bases with no gene match: 5. In DNA, the CDR3 is TGTGCCAGCAGCTTACGACAGGGGCCCCACAATGAGCAGTTCTTC. Protein sequence: CASSLRQGPHNEQFF.

The V gene is TRBV27, the J gene TRBJ1-5, with 7 bases matching TRBD1. J was trimmed by 2 bases and V by 6 bases; bases with no gene match: 4. CDR1 is MNHEY and CDR2 is SMNVEV in the germline V gene (reference sequence). The CDR3 is made up of 14 amino acids. The DNA for the CDR3 is TGTGCCAGCAGAACAGGGGTGGGCAATCAGCCCCAGCATTTT. It is translated as CASRTGVGNQPQHF.

The rearrangement uses TRBV2 and TRBJ2-1, with 14 bases matching TRBD2. V shed 6 bases, J shed 4 bases, and the junction held 8 bases outside the gene matches. Germline CDR1 reads SNHLY; CDR2 reads FYNNEI. This CDR3 is 17 amino acids long. CDR3 bases: TGTGCCAGCAGCGGCTGGACTAGCGGGGGGATTTACAATGAGCAGTTCTTC. The encoded protein is CASSGWTSGGIYNEQFF.

This clonotype was seen at least ten times. A read error may account for a junction end that differs from germline. The chain employs TRBV6-1 and TRBJ2-1; D perhaps matches TRBD1 (5 bases). The CDR3 runs to 15 residues. Germline V gene data show CDR1 as MNHNS and CDR2 as SASEGT. CDR3 sequence: CASSEGVSSYNEQFF. The CDR3 DNA follows: TGTGCCAGCAGCGAAGGGGTGAGCTCCTACAATGAGCAGTTCTTC.